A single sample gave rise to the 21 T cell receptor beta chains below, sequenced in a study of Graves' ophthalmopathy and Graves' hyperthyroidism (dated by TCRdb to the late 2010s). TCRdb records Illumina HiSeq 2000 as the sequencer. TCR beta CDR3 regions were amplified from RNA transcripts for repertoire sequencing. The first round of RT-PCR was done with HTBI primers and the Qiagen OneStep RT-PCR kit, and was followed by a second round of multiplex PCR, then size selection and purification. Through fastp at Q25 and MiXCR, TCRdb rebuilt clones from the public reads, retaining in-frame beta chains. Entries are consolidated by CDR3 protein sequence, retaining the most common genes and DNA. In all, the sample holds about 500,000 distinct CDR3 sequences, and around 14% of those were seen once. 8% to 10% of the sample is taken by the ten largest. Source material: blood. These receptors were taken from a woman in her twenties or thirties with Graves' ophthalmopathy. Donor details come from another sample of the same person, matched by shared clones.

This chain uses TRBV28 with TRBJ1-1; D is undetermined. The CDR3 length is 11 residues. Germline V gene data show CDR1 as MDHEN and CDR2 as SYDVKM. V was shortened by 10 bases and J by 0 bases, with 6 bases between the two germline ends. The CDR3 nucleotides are TGTGCCACCTTGGTGAACACTGAAGCTTTCTTT. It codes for CATLVNTEAFF.

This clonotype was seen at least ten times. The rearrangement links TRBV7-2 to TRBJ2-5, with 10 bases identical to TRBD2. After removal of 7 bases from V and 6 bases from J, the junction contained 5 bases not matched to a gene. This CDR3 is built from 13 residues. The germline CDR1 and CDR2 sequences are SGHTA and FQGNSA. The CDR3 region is CASMLAGEKTQYF. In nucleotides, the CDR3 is TGTGCCAGCATGCTAGCGGGAGAGAAGACCCAGTACTTC.

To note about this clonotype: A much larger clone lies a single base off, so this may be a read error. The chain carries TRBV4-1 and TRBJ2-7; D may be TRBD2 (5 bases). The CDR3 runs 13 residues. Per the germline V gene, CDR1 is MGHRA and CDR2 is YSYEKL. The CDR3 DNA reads TGCGTCAGCAGCCAAGGGAGCGGCTACGAGCAGTACTTC. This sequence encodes CVSSQGSGYEQYF.

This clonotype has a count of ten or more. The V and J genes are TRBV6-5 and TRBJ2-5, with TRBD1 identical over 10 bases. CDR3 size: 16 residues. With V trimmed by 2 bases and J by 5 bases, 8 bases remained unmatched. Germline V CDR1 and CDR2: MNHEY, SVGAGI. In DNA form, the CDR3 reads TGTGCCAGCAGTTACGGAGACAGGGGGCGCGGGGAGACCCAGTACTTC. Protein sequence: CASSYGDRGRGETQYF.

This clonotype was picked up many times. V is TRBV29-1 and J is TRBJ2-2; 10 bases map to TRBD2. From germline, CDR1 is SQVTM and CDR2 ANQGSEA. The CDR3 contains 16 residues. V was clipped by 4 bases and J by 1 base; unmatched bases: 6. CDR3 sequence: CSVVTSSGRNTGELFF. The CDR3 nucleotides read TGCAGCGTTGTGACGTCTAGCGGGAGGAACACCGGGGAGCTGTTTTTT.

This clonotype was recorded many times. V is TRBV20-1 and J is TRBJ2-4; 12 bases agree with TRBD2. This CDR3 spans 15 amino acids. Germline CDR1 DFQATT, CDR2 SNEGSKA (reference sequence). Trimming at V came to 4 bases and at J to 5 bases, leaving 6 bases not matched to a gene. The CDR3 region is CSAISSGGAENIQYF. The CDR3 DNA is TGCAGTGCTATTTCTAGCGGGGGGGCCGAAAACATTCAGTACTTC.

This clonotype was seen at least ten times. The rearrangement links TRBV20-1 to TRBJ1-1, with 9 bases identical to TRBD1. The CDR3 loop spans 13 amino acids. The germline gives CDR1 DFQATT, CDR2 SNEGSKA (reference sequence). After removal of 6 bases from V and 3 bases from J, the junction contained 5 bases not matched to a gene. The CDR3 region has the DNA TGCAGTGCGGGGACAGGGTGGGACACTGAAGCTTTCTTT. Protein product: CSAGTGWDTEAFF.

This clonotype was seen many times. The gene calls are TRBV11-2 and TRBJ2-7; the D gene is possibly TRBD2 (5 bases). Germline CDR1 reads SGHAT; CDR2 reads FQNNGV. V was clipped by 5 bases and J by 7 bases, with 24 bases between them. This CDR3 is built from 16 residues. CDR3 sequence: CASSDYRRTTEREQYF. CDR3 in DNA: TGTGCCAGCAGCGACTATCGACGAACTACAGAGAGAGAGCAGTACTTC.

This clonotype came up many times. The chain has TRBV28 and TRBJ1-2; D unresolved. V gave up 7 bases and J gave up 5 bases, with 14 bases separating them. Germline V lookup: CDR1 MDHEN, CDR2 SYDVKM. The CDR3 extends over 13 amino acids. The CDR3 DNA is TGTGCCAGCACCCCGAGTGGGTTGTATGGCTACACCTTC. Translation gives CASTPSGLYGYTF.

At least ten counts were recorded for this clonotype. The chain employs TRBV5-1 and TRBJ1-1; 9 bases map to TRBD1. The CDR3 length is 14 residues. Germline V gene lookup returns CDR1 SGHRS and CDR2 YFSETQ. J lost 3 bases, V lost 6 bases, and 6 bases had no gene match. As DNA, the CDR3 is TGCGCCAGCAAATGGACAGGGGACGACACTGAAGCTTTCTTT. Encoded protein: CASKWTGDDTEAFF. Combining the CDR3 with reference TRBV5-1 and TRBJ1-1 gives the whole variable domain KAGVTQTPRYLIKTRGQQVTLSCSPISGHRSVSWYQQTPGQGLQFLFEYFSETQRNKGNFPGRFSGRQFSNSRSEMNVSTLELGDSALYLCASKWTGDDTEAFFGQGTRLTVV.

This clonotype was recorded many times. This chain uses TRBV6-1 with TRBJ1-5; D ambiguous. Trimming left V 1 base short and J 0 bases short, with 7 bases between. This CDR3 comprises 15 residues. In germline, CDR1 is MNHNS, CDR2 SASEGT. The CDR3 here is CASSEVGNSNQPQHF. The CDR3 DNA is TGTGCCAGCAGTGAAGTGGGGAATAGCAATCAGCCCCAGCATTTT.

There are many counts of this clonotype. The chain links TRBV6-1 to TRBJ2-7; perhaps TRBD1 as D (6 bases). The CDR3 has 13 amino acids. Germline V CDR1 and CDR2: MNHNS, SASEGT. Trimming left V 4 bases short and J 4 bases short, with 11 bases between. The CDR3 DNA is TGTGCCAGCAGTGCGTTACAGGGTTACGAGCAGTACTTC. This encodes CASSALQGYEQYF.

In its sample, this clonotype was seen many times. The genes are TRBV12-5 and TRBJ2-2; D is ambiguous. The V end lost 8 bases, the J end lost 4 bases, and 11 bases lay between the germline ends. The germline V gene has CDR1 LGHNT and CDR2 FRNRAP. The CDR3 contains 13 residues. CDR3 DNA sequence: TGTGCTAGTTCCACCACCCCCACCGGGGAGCTGTTTTTT. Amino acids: CASSTTPTGELFF. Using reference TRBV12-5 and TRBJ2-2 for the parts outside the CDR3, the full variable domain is DARVTQTPRHKVTEMGQEVTMRCQPILGHNTVFWYRQTMMQGLELLAYFRNRAPLDDSGMPKDRFSAEMPDATLATLKIQPSEPRDSAVYFCASSTTPTGELFFGEGSRLTVL.

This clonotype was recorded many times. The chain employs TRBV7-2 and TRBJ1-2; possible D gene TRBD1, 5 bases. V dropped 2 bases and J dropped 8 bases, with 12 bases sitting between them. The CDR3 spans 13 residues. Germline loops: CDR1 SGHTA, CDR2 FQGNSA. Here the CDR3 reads CASSLTGARGYTF. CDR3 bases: TGTGCCAGCAGCTTAACTGGGGCGAGGGGCTACACCTTC.

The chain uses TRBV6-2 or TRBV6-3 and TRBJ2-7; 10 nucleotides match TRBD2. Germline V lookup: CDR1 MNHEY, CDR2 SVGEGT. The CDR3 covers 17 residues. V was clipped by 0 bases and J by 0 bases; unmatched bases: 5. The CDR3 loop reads CASSYSLTSGDSYEQYF. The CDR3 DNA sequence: TGTGCCAGCAGTTACTCCCTCACTAGCGGGGACTCCTACGAGCAGTACTTC.

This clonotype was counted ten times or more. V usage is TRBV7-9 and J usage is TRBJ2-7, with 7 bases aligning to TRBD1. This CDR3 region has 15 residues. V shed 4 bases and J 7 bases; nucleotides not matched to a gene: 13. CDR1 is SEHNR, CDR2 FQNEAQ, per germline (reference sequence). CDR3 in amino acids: CASSSLSGGFHEQYF. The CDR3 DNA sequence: TGTGCCAGCAGCTCCCTGTCAGGGGGATTCCATGAGCAGTACTTC.

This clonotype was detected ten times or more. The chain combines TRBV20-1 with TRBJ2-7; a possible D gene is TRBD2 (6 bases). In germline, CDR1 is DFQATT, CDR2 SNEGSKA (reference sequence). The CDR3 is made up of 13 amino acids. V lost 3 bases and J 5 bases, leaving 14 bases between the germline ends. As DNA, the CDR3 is TGCAGTGCTAGGGGGTGGGGGGAGCACGAGCAGTACTTC. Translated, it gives CSARGWGEHEQYF.

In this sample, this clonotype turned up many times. Here the CDR3 reads CAWRTENTGELFF. The CDR3 nucleotides are TGTGCCTGGAGGACGGAAAACACCGGGGAGCTGTTTTTT. The V gene is TRBV30, the J gene TRBJ2-2; D is uncertain. The CDR3 covers 13 residues. Germline assignment: CDR1 GTSNPN and CDR2 SVGIG (reference sequence). The V end was cut by 3 bases, the J end by 2 bases, with 7 bases between.

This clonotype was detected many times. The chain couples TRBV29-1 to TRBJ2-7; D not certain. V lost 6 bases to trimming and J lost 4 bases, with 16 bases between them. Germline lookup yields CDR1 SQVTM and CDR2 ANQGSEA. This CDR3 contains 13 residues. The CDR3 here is CSVISTLGYEQYF. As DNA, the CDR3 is TGCAGCGTCATATCGACCCTCGGGTACGAGCAGTACTTC.

DNA of the CDR3: TGCAGTGCTGGGACATATAATTCACCCCTCCACTTT. The encoded protein is CSAGTYNSPLHF. The chain carries TRBV20-1 and TRBJ1-6; D is possibly TRBD1 (6 bases). The CDR3 loop spans 12 amino acids. Germline V lookup: CDR1 DFQATT, CDR2 SNEGSKA (reference sequence). V was trimmed by 5 bases and J by 4 bases, leaving 6 bases between them.

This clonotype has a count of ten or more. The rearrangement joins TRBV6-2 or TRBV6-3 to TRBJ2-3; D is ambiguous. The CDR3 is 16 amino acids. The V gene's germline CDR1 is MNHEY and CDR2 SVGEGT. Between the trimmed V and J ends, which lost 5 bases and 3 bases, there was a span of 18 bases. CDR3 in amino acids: CASSPRRVGLTDTQYF. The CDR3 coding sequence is TGTGCCAGCAGTCCTAGGCGTGTGGGCTTAACAGATACGCAGTATTTT.